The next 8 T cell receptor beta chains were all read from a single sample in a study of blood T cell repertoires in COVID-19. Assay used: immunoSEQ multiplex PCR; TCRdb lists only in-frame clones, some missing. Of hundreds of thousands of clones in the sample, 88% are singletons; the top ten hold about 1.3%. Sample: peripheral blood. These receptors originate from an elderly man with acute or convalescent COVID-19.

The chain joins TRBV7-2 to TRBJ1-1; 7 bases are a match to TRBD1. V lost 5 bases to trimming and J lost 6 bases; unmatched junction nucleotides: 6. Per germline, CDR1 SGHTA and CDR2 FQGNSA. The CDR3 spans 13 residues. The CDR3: CASSPRQGAEAFF. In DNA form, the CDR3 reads TGTGCCAGCAGCCCCCGACAGGGCGCTGAAGCTTTCTTT.

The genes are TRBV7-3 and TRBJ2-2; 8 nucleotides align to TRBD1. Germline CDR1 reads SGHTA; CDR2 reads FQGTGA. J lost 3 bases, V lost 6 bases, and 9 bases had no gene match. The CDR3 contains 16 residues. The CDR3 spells CASSPRQGIYTGELFF. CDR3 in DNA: TGTGCCAGCAGTCCACGACAGGGGATTTACACCGGGGAGCTGTTTTTT.

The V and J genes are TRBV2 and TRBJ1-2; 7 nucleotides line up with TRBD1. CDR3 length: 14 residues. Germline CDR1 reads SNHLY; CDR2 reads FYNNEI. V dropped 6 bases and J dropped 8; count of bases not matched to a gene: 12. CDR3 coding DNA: TGTGCCAGCAGCGTTCAAAACAGGGGCGAAGGCTACACCTTC. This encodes CASSVQNRGEGYTF.

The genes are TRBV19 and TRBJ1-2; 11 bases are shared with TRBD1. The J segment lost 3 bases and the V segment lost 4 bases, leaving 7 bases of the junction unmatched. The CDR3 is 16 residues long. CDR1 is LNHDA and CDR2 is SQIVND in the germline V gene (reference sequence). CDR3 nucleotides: TGTGCCAGTAGTACCTACGGGACAGGGGGAGACTATGGCTACACCTTC. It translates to CASSTYGTGGDYGYTF.

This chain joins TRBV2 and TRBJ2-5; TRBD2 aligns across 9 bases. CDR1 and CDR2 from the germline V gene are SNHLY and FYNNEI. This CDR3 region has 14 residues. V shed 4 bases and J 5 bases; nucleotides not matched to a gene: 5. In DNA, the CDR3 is TGTGCCAGCAGTGGGGGACTAGCTAGCGAGACCCAGTACTTC. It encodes CASSGGLASETQYF. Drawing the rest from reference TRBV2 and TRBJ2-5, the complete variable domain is EPEVTQTPSHQVTQMGQEVILRCVPISNHLYFYWYRQILGQKVEFLVSFYNNEISEKSEIFDDQFSVERPDGSNFTLKIRSTKLEDSAMYFCASSGGLASETQYFGPGTRLLVL.

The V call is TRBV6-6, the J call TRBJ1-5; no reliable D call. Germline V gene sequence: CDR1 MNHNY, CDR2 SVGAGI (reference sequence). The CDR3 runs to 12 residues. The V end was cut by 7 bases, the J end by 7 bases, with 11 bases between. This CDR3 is CASTNSPQPQHF. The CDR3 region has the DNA TGTGCCAGCACCAACAGCCCGCAGCCCCAGCATTTT.

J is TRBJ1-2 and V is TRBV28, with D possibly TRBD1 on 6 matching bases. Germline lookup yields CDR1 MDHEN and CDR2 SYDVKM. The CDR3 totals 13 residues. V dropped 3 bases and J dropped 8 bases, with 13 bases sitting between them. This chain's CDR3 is CASSLDSLKGYTF. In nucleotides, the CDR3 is TGTGCCAGCAGTTTGGACAGCCTGAAGGGCTACACCTTC.

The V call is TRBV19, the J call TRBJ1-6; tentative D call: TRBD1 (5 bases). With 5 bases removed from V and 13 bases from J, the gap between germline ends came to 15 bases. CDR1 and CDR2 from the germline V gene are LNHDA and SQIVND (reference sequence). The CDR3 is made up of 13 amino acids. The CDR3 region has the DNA TGTGCCAGTAGTCCGAGACAGACAGTCCCCCTCCACTTT. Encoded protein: CASSPRQTVPLHF. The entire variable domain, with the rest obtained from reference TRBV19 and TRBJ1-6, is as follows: DGGITQSPKYLFRKEGQNVTLSCEQNLNHDAMYWYRQDPGQGLRLIYYSQIVNDFQKGDIAEGYSVSREKKESFPLTVTSAQKNPTAFYLCASSPRQTVPLHFGNGTRLTVT.